This T cell receptor (beta chain) was sequenced in a study of T cells in Graves' hyperthyroidism and ophthalmopathy. Findings of the study overall: Most clonotypes that expanded in the thyroid above 0.001 also showed up in blood.

Germline V gives CDR1 DFQATT, CDR2 SNEGSKA (reference sequence). The CDR3 has 16 amino acids. V dropped 2 bases and J dropped 9; count of bases not matched to a gene: 14. What was amplified from RNA transcripts were TCR beta CDR3 regions. The primer set for the first-round RT-PCR of the TCR CDR3 was HTBI. TCRdb reanalysed the multiplex PCR reads using MiXCR and keeps one entry per CDR3 protein. Of 35,000 to 45,000 distinct CDR3 sequences in the sample, 40% to 65% are singletons; the top ten hold around a sixth. On the basis of clinical symptoms, serum thyroxine and TRAb, thyroid ultrasound and orbital computed tomography, diagnoses were made. Fresh peripheral blood, around 10 ml, yielded the PBMCs. As regards this clonotype: Its target is unknown.

The sample comprised blood. V gene TRBV20-1 combines with J gene TRBJ2-7; 12 nucleotides match TRBD2. This clonotype was obtained from a man in his forties with Graves' ophthalmopathy. The CDR3 spells CSARLAGGLAGLMQYF. The CDR3 DNA sequence: TGCAGTGCTAGACTAGCGGGAGGGCTCGCTGGTCTAATGCAGTACTTC.